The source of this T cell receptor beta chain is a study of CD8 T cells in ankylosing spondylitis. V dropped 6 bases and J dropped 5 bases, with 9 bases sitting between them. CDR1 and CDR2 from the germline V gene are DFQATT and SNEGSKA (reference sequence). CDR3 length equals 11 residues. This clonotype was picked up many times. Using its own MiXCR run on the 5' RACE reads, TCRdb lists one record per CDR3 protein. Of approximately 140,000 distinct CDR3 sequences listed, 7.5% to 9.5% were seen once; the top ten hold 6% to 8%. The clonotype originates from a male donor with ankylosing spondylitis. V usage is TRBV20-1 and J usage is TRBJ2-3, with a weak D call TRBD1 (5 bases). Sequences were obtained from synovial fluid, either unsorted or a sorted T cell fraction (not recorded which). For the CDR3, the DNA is TGCAGTGCCCGAAGGGGAGATACGCAGTATTTT. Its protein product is CSARRGDTQYF.